What follows are 7 T cell receptor beta chains derived from one specimen sequenced in a study of vaccination and CD4 T cells after COVID-19. No cognate antigen is known for these TCRs. Treatment meaning: roughly nine-day PBMC culture with coronavirus spike peptide pools or control peptides (ViraFEST assay). An Oncomine TCR Beta short-read assay was used to sequence the DNA from cultured CD4+ T cells. MiXCR, run by TCRdb on the PCR reads, gives a single entry per CDR3 protein. The table records 11,000 or so distinct CDR3 sequences, 40% to 50% of them present only once. Source material: cultured CD4+ T cells from blood. The receptors come from a human donor with COVID-19.

Worth noting for this clonotype: The CDR3 carries no conserved terminal phenylalanine or tryptophan, so it likely arises from a read error. The CDR3 DNA is TGCAGTGGGGTGAGGAACACTGAAGCTTTCCTT. It codes for CSGVRNTEAFL. The genes are TRBV20-1 and TRBJ1-1, with D unclear. The CDR3 is 11 residues long. Trimming removed 7 bases from V and 1 base from J, with 7 bases in between. The germline gives CDR1 DFQATT, CDR2 SNEGSKA (reference sequence).

The chain combines TRBV20-1 with TRBJ1-6, with 7 positions matching TRBD1. Germline CDR1 and CDR2: DFQATT and SNEGSKA (reference sequence). With 6 bases clipped from V and 7 bases from J, the junction kept 9 bases outside the gene matches. CDR3 size: 14 residues. DNA for the CDR3: TGCAGTGCCCCCCTCGGGACAGTAAATTCACCCCTCCACTTT. Protein sequence: CSAPLGTVNSPLHF.

The chain couples TRBV2 to TRBJ1-2; 7 nucleotides align to TRBD1. CDR3 length: 15 amino acids. Trimming removed 3 bases from V and 2 bases from J; junction bases left unmatched: 6. From germline, CDR1 is SNHLY and CDR2 FYNNEI. The DNA of the CDR3 is TGTGCCAGCAGTGATAGGGCAGGGGGAAACTATGGCTACACCTTC. Amino acid sequence: CASSDRAGGNYGYTF. The full variable domain, its missing parts supplied by reference TRBV2 and TRBJ1-2, is EPEVTQTPSHQVTQMGQEVILRCVPISNHLYFYWYRQILGQKVEFLVSFYNNEISEKSEIFDDQFSVERPDGSNFTLKIRSTKLEDSAMYFCASSDRAGGNYGYTFGSGTRLTVV.

The chain employs TRBV20-1 and TRBJ1-6; D is possibly TRBD1 (6 bases). V was shortened by 3 bases and J by 4 bases, with 22 bases between the two germline ends. The V gene's germline CDR1 is DFQATT and CDR2 SNEGSKA (reference sequence). The CDR3 has 18 residues. CDR3 DNA: TGCAGTGCTAGGGATCTAAACCAAGGACAGTTTTATAATTCACCCCTCCACTTT. Encoded protein: CSARDLNQGQFYNSPLHF.

The rearrangement uses TRBV7-9 and TRBJ2-5; 9 nucleotides agree with TRBD1. The V gene end was trimmed by 5 bases and the J gene end by 5 bases; junction bases not matched to a gene: 9. Germline CDR1 reads SEHNR; CDR2 reads FQNEAQ (reference sequence). The CDR3 covers 15 residues. The CDR3 nucleotides are TGTGCCAGCAGCCCCATGGGACAGGGAAGCGAGACCCAGTACTTC. Translated: CASSPMGQGSETQYF.

A remark on this clonotype: A junction end diverges from the germline sequence, so it may reflect a read error. V and J are TRBV6-1 and TRBJ1-6, with D possibly being TRBD1 (6 bases). Germline V gene sequence: CDR1 MNHNS, CDR2 SASEGT. The CDR3 has 14 residues. The CDR3 protein is CVSKLGQDNSPLHF. In DNA form, the CDR3 reads TGTGTCAGCAAACTGGGACAAGATAATTCACCCCTCCACTTT.

This clonotype was observed a few times. The V gene is TRBV19, the J gene TRBJ1-5, with D tentatively TRBD1 (5 bases). Germline assignment: CDR1 LNHDA and CDR2 SQIVND (reference sequence). V was cut by 4 bases and J by 5 bases, with 9 bases left in between. The CDR3 runs to 13 residues. The CDR3 coding sequence is TGTGCCAGTAGTACAGGGCCTCATCAGCCCCAGCATTTT. Protein: CASSTGPHQPQHF.